The rows below give T cell receptor beta chains drawn from one sample of a study of lymphopenia after photon versus proton radiotherapy. TCRdb keeps only in-frame clones here, not all; method: immunoSEQ multiplex PCR. The sample holds about 65,000 clones, 87% seen once. The sequencing used peripheral blood, collected from a patient treated with proton-based radiotherapy. The receptors originated from a man of 80 years or more with esophageal cancer. Both conserved end residues are part of each CDR3. D genes are given only for firm matches. The size field is filled for only some rows; it gives once, few, many or a size class.

j_gene,len,d_gene,v_gene,abundance,CDR3aa,CDR3nt
TRBJ2-1,17,TRBD2,TRBV27,NA,CASSLLAGGSSYNEQFF,TGTGCCAGCAGTCTGTTAGCGGGAGGGAGCTCCTACAATGAGCAGTTCTTC
TRBJ2-5,18,NA,TRBV15,once,CATSREGAYRDLEETQYF,TGTGCCACCAGCAGAGAAGGGGCCTACAGGGACCTAGAAGAGACCCAGTACTTC
TRBJ1-4,15,NA,TRBV27,NA,CASSLQGATNEKLFF,TGTGCCAGCAGTTTACAGGGTGCGACTAATGAAAAACTGTTTTTT
TRBJ2-7,14,TRBD1,TRBV29-1,NA,CSVVWDRVPHEQYF,TGCAGCGTTGTTTGGGACAGGGTTCCCCACGAGCAGTACTTC
TRBJ1-1,14,TRBD1,TRBV7-3,NA,CASSLQGDSTEAFF,TGTGCCAGCAGCTTACAGGGGGATAGCACTGAAGCTTTCTTT
TRBJ2-5,13,NA,TRBV29-1,NA,CSAPGVGSETQYF,TGCAGCGCGCCCGGAGTTGGATCAGAGACCCAGTACTTC
TRBJ2-5,11,NA,TRBV18,NA,CASSPRETQYF,TGTGCCAGCTCACCACGGGAGACCCAGTACTTC
TRBJ2-3,15,NA,TRBV18,NA,CASSPRTGSTDTQYF,TGTGCCAGCTCACCACGTACAGGGTCGACCGATACGCAGTATTTT
TRBJ2-5,12,TRBD2,TRBV11-2,NA,CASTDGRETQYF,TGTGCCAGCACAGACGGGAGGGAGACCCAGTACTTC
TRBJ2-1,13,NA,TRBV5-1,NA,CASSLGQYNEQFF,TGCGCCAGCAGCTTAGGACAATACAATGAGCAGTTCTTC
TRBJ1-4,12,TRBD1,TRBV2,NA,CASRGTGGRLFF,TGTGCCAGCAGAGGGACAGGGGGAAGACTGTTTTTT
TRBJ1-1,15,TRBD1,TRBV5-1,NA,CASSFGTGGNTEAFF,TGCGCCAGCAGCTTCGGGACAGGGGGAAACACTGAAGCTTTCTTT
TRBJ2-7,13,NA,TRBV13,NA,CASSLGSLYEQYF,TGTGCCAGCAGCTTAGGCAGCCTCTACGAGCAGTACTTC
TRBJ1-3,15,NA,TRBV6-1,NA,CASSPMDSPRNTIYF,TGTGCCAGCAGTCCTATGGACAGTCCGAGAAACACCATATATTTT
TRBJ2-3,14,NA,TRBV6-1,NA,CASRMSLGTDTQYF,TGTGCCAGCAGAATGAGCCTGGGCACAGATACGCAGTATTTT
TRBJ2-1,15,TRBD2,TRBV5-1,NA,CASSLVLAGDHEQFF,TGCGCCAGCAGCTTGGTTCTAGCGGGAGACCATGAGCAGTTCTTC
TRBJ2-1,15,NA,TRBV4-3,NA,CASSQGTTSGNEQFF,TGCGCCAGCAGCCAAGGGACTACTTCGGGCAATGAGCAGTTCTTC
TRBJ2-3,16,TRBD2,TRBV4-1,once,CASSQEFSGGPDTQYF,TGCGCCAGCAGCCAAGAATTTAGCGGGGGCCCAGATACGCAGTATTTT
TRBJ2-7,15,TRBD2,TRBV19,NA,CASSISLAGAYEQYF,TGTGCCAGTAGTATCTCACTAGCGGGAGCGTACGAGCAGTACTTC
TRBJ1-2,15,NA,TRBV9,NA,CASSGREYSNYGYTF,TGTGCCAGCAGCGGACGGGAGTACTCTAACTATGGCTACACCTTC